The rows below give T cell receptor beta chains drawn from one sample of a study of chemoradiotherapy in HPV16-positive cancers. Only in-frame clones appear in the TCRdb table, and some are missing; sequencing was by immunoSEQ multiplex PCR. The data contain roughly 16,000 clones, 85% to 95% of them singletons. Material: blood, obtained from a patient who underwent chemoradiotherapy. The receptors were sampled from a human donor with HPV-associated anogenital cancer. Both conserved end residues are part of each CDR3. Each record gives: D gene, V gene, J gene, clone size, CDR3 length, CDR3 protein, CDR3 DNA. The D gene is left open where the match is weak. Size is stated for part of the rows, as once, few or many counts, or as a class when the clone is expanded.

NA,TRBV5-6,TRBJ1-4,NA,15,CASSTDSATNEKLFF,TGTGCCAGCAGCACGGACAGTGCAACTAATGAAAAACTGTTTTTT
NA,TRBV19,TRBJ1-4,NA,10,CASSKEKLFF,TGTGCCAGTAGTAAGGAAAAACTGTTTTTT
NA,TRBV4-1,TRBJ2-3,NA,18,CASSQDFFEGGSADTQYF,TGCGCCAGCAGCCAAGATTTTTTCGAGGGGGGTTCGGCAGATACGCAGTATTTT
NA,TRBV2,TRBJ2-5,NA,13,CASIRATRETQYF,TGTGCCAGCATTAGGGCTACTCGGGAGACCCAGTACTTC
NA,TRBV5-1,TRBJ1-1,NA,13,CASSLVQGRGAFF,TGCGCCAGCAGCTTGGTGCAGGGCCGTGGAGCTTTCTTT
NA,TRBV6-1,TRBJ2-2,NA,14,CASSGLQGSGELFF,TGTGCCAGCAGTGGTCTACAGGGTTCCGGGGAGCTGTTTTTT
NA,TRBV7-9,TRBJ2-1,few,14,CASSLTRDALEQFF,TGTGCCAGCAGCTTAACACGCGACGCACTCGAGCAGTTCTTC
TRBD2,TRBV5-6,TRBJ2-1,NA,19,CASSSPGTSGGPDYNEQFF,TGTGCCAGCAGCTCACCCGGGACTAGCGGGGGGCCCGACTACAATGAGCAGTTCTTC
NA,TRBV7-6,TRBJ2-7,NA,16,CASSPKGGIGDDEQYF,TGTGCCAGCAGCCCAAAAGGAGGTATCGGGGATGACGAGCAGTACTTC
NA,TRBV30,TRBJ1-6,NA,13,CAWSVPGNSPLHF,TGTGCCTGGAGTGTACCAGGGAATTCACCCCTCCACTTT
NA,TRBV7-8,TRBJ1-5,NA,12,CASSLGDQPQHF,TGTGCCAGCAGCCTGGGGGATCAGCCCCAGCATTTT
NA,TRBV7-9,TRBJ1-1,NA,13,CASRESLGTEAFF,TGTGCCAGCAGGGAAAGTCTCGGCACTGAAGCTTTCTTT
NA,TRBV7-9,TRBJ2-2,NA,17,CASSQPLREIDTGELFF,TGTGCCAGCAGCCAACCTCTCAGGGAAATAGACACCGGGGAGCTGTTTTTT
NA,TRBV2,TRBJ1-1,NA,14,CASSDGGWDTEAFF,TGTGCCAGCAGTGATGGGGGATGGGACACTGAAGCTTTCTTT
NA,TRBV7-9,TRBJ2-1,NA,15,CASSFSGGPGNEQFF,TGTGCCAGCAGCTTCTCGGGGGGCCCCGGGAATGAGCAGTTCTTC
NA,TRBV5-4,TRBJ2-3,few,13,CASRRGGTDTQYF,TGTGCCAGCCGCCGGGGTGGGACAGATACGCAGTATTTT
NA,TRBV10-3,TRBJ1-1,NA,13,CAISGRGGDEAFF,TGTGCCATCAGTGGACGAGGGGGGGATGAAGCTTTCTTT
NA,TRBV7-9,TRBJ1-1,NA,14,CASSLSLVNTEAFF,TGTGCCAGCAGCTTATCATTAGTGAACACTGAAGCTTTCTTT
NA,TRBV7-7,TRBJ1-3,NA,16,CASSSFRTRSGNTIYF,TGTGCCAGCAGCTCGTTTCGGACACGCTCTGGAAACACCATATATTTT
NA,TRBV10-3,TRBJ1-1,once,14,CAISEGKGYTEAFF,TGTGCCATCAGTGAGGGTAAAGGGTACACTGAAGCTTTCTTT
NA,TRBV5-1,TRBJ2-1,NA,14,CASSLDRRYNEQFF,TGCGCCAGCAGCTTAGACAGGCGTTACAATGAGCAGTTCTTC
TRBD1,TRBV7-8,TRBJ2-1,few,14,CASSRQGVVNEQFF,TGTGCCAGCAGCCGACAGGGGGTAGTCAATGAGCAGTTCTTC
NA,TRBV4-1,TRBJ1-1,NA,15,CASSPLGGADTEAFF,TGCGCCAGCAGCCCTCTCGGGGGCGCGGACACTGAAGCTTTCTTT
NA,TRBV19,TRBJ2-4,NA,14,CASSGGLAKNIQYF,TGTGCCAGTAGTGGAGGGTTGGCCAAAAACATTCAGTACTTC
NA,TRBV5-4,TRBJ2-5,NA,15,CASSSTGMSQETQYF,TGTGCCAGCAGCTCTACCGGGATGTCTCAAGAGACCCAGTACTTC
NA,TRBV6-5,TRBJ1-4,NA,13,CASRKGVDKKLFF,TGTGCCAGCAGGAAGGGGGTAGATAAAAAACTGTTTTTT
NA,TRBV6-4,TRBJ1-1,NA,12,CASSDVGGEAFF,TGTGCCAGCAGTGATGTTGGTGGGGAAGCTTTCTTT
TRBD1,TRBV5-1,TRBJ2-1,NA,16,CASSQYPGTGYNEQFF,TGCGCCAGCAGCCAGTATCCGGGGACAGGTTACAATGAGCAGTTCTTC
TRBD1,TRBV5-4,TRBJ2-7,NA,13,CASSRGQSYEQYF,TGTGCCAGCAGCAGGGGGCAGAGCTACGAGCAGTACTTC
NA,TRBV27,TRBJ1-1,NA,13,CASSFLGSTEAFF,TGTGCCAGCAGTTTTCTAGGTAGCACTGAAGCTTTCTTT
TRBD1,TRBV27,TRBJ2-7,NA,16,CASSRATGRLSYEQYF,TGTGCCAGCAGTAGGGCGACAGGGCGCCTTTCGTACGAGCAGTACTTC
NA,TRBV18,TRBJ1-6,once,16,CASPSSGAGVGSPLHF,TGTGCCAGCCCTTCAAGTGGGGCAGGGGTAGGGTCACCCCTCCACTTT
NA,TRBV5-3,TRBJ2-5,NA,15,CARSLRTHQQETQYF,TGTGCCAGAAGCTTAAGGACACATCAACAAGAGACCCAGTACTTC
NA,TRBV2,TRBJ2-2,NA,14,CASSETHGTGELFF,TGTGCCAGCAGTGAAACCCACGGAACCGGGGAGCTGTTTTTT
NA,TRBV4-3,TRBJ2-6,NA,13,CASGEPGANVLTF,TGCGCCAGCGGGGAGCCTGGGGCCAACGTCCTGACTTTC
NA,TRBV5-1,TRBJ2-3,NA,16,CASSLRGIGGTDTQYF,TGCGCCAGCAGCTTAAGGGGAATTGGAGGCACAGATACGCAGTATTTT
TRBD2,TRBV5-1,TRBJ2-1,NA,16,CASSLNEAGSYNEQFF,TGCGCCAGCAGCTTGAATGAAGCGGGATCCTACAATGAGCAGTTCTTC
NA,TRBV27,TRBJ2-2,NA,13,CASSWEVSGELFF,TGTGCCAGCAGTTGGGAGGTTTCGGGGGAGCTGTTTTTT
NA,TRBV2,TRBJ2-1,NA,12,CASTESRNEQFF,TGTGCCAGCACCGAAAGTCGAAATGAGCAGTTCTTC
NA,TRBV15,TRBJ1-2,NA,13,CATSREGGNGYTF,TGTGCCACCAGCAGAGAGGGGGGAAATGGCTACACCTTC
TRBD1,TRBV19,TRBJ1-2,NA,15,CASNPWRTGGYGYTF,TGTGCCAGTAACCCATGGAGGACAGGGGGCTACGGCTACACCTTC
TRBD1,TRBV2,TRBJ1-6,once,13,CASLRQGDSPLHF,TGTGCCAGCTTAAGGCAGGGGGACTCACCCCTCCACTTT
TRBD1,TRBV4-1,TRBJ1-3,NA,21,CASSQDLRTGGVSSSGNTIYF,TGCGCCAGCAGCCAAGACCTTCGGACAGGGGGCGTTTCGAGCTCTGGAAACACCATATATTTT
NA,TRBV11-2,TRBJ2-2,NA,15,CASSLVGSSPGELFF,TGTGCCAGCAGCTTAGTAGGTAGCTCCCCCGGGGAGCTGTTTTTT
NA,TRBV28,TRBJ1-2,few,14,CATPRKGSRHGYTF,TGTGCCACCCCCAGGAAAGGGAGTCGCCATGGCTACACCTTC
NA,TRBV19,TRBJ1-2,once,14,CARGNSTYNYGYTF,TGTGCCAGGGGGAACTCAACCTATAACTATGGCTACACCTTC